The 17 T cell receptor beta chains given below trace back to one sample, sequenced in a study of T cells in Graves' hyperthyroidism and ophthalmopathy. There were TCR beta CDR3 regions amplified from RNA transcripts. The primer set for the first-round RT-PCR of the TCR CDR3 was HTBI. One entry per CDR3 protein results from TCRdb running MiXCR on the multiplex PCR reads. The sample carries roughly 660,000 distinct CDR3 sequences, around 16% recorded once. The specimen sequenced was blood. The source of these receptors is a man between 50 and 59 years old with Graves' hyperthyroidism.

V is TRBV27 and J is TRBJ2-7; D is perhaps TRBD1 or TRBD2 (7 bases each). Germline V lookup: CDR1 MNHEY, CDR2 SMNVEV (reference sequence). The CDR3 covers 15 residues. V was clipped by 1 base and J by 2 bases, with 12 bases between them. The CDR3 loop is CASSLWSGGAYEQYF. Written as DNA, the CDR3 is TGTGCCAGCAGTTTATGGTCAGGGGGGGCCTACGAGCAGTACTTC.

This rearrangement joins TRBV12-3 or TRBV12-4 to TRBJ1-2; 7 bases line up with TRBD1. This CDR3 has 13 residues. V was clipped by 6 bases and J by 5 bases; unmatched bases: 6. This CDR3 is CASSSGTAYGYTF. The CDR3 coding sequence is TGTGCCAGCAGCTCCGGGACAGCATATGGCTACACCTTC.

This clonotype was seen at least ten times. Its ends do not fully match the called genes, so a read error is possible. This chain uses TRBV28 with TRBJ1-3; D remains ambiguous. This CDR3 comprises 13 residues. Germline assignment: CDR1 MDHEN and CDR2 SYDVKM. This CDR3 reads CASSLNAGNTIYF. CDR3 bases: TGTGCCAGCAGTTTAAACGCTGGGAACACCATATATTTT.

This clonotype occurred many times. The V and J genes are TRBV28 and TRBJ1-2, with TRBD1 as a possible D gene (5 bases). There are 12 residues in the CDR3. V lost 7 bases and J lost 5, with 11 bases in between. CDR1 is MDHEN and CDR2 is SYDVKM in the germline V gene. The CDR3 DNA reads TGTGCCAGCAACGAAGACAGTTATGGCTACACCTTC. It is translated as CASNEDSYGYTF.

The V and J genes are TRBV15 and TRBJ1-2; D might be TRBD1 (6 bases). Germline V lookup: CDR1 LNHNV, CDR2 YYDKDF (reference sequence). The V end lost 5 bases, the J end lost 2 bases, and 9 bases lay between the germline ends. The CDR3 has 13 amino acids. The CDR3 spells CATSRGTNYGYTF. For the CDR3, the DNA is TGTGCCACCAGCCGCGGGACAAACTATGGCTACACCTTC.

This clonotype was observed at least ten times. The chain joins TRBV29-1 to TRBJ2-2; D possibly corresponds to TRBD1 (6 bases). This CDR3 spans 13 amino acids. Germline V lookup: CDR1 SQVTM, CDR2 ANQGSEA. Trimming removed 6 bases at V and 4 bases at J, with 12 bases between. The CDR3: CSVQDRSTGELFF. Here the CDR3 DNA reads TGCAGCGTCCAAGACAGGTCCACCGGGGAGCTGTTTTTT.

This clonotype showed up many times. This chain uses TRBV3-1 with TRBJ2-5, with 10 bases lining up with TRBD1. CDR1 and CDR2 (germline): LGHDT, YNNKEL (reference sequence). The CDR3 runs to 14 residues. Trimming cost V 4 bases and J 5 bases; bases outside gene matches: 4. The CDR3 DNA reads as TGTGCCAGCAGCCGAGGACAGGGGGGGGAGACCCAGTACTTC. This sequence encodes CASSRGQGGETQYF.

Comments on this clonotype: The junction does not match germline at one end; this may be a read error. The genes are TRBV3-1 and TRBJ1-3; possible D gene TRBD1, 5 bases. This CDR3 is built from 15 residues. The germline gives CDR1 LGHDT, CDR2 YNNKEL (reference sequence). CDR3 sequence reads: CASRHVAGTGNTIYF. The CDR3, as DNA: TGTGCCAGCAGGCACGTGGCAGGGACTGGAAACACCATCTATTTT.

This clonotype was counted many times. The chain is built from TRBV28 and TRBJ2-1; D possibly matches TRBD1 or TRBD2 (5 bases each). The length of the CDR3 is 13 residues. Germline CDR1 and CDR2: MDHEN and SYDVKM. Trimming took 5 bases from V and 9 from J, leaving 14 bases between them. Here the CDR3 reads CASSPIGGIEQFF. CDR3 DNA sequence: TGTGCCAGCAGTCCCATTGGGGGAATTGAGCAGTTCTTC. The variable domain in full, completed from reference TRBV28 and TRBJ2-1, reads DVKVTQSSRYLVKRTGEKVFLECVQDMDHENMFWYRQDPGLGLRLIYFSYDVKMKEKGDIPEGYSVSREKKERFSLILESASTNQTSMYLCASSPIGGIEQFFGPGTRLTVL.

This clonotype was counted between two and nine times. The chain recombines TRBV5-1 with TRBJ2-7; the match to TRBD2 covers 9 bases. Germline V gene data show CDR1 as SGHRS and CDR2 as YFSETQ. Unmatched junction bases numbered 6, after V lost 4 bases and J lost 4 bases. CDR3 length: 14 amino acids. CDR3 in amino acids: CASSISGRGYEQYF. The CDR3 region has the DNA TGCGCCAGCAGCATTAGCGGGAGAGGTTACGAGCAGTACTTC.

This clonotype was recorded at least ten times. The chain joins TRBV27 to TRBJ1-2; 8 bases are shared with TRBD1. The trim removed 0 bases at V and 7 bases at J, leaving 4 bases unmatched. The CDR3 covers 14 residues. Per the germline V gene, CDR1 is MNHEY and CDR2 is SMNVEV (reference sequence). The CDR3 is CASSLSTGEGGYTF. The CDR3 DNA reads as TGTGCCAGCAGTTTATCGACAGGGGAGGGTGGCTACACCTTC.

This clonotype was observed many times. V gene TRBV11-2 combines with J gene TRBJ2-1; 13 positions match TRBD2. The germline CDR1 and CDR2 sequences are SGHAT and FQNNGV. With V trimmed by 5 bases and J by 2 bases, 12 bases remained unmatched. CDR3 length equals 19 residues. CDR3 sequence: CASSRLGLAGVSTYNEQFF. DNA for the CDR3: TGTGCCAGCAGCCGCCTCGGACTAGCGGGAGTGAGCACCTACAATGAGCAGTTCTTC.

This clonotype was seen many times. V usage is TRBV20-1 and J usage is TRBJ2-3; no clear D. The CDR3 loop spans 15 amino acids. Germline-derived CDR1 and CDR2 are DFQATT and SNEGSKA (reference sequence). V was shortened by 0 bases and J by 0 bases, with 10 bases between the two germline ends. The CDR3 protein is CSARDGETSTDTQYF. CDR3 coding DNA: TGCAGTGCTAGAGATGGGGAAACTAGCACAGATACGCAGTATTTT.

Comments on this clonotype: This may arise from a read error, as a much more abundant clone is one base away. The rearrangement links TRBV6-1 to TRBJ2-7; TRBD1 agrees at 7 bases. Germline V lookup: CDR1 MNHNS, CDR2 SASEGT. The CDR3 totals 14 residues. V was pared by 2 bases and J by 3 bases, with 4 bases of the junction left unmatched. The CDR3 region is CASSEQGQNYEQYF. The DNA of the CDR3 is TGTGCCAGCAGTGAACAGGGACAGAACTACGAGCAGTACTTC.

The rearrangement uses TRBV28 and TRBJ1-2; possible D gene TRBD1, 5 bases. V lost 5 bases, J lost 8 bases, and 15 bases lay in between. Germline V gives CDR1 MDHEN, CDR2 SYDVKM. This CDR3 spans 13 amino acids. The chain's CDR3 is CASSEGIIGGYTF. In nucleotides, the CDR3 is TGTGCCAGCAGTGAGGGGATCATAGGGGGCTACACCTTC.

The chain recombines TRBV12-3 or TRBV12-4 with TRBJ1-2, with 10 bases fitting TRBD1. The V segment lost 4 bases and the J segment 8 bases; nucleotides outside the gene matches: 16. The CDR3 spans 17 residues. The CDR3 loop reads CASSSQRTGGASWGYTF. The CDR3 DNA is TGTGCCAGCAGTTCTCAAAGGACAGGGGGGGCCTCTTGGGGCTACACCTTC.

In DNA form, the CDR3 reads TGCAGTGCTAGCCAATCAGACCTAGCGGTGTGGTTCTTC. It encodes CSASQSDLAVWFF. V is TRBV20-1 and J is TRBJ2-1; 7 positions match TRBD2. CDR1 DFQATT and CDR2 SNEGSKA come from the germline V gene (reference sequence). This CDR3 is built from 13 residues. Trimming at V came to 3 bases and at J to 15 bases, leaving 14 bases not matched to a gene.